The 4 T cell receptor beta chains reported below all come from one sample, sequenced in a study of vaccination and CD4 T cells after COVID-19 (dated by TCRdb to 2022 to 2024). The antigens for these receptors are not known. The sample's treatment or condition label, decoded: roughly 10-day PBMC culture with coronavirus spike peptide pools or control peptides (ViraFEST assay). Libraries were built with PCR. The sample was run on an Illumina iSeq 100. DNA from cultured CD4+ T cells underwent TCR sequencing with the Oncomine TCR Beta short-read assay at the Johns Hopkins FTIC core. The raw public reads went through TCRdb reprocessing: fastp at Q25, MiXCR clone calling, in-frame beta chains kept. Rows matching on CDR3 protein sequence are summarized as one entry with the most common DNA and genes. For this sample there are 9,500 to 11,000 distinct CDR3 sequences; approximately 26% appear just once. The ten largest clones take up under 60% of the sample.

The specimen was CD4+ T cells from blood, cultured in vitro, collected before SARS-CoV-2 vaccination. The receptors were gathered from a human donor who received a COVID-19 vaccine.

The chain recombines TRBV20-1 with TRBJ2-7, with a weak D call TRBD1 (5 bases). Trimming removed 3 bases at V and 6 bases at J, with 12 bases between. The CDR3 is made up of 12 amino acids. CDR1 and CDR2 (germline): DFQATT, SNEGSKA (reference sequence). This CDR3 is CSASLTATEQYF. The CDR3 nucleotides read TGCAGTGCTAGCCTGACAGCCACCGAGCAGTACTTC.

Turning to this clonotype: One end of the junction fails to match germline, which may point to a read error. The chain couples TRBV20-1 to TRBJ2-2; D might be TRBD1 or TRBD2, each matching 5 bases. Germline-derived CDR1 and CDR2 are DFQATT and SNEGSKA (reference sequence). This CDR3 has 14 amino acids. The CDR3 is CSARDYGYSGALFF. The DNA for the CDR3 is TGCAGTGCTAGAGATTACGGGTATTCCGGGGCGCTGTTTTTT.

V usage is TRBV19 and J usage is TRBJ1-1, with D possibly TRBD1 on 6 matching bases. Germline V lookup: CDR1 LNHDA, CDR2 SQIVND (reference sequence). Trimming pared 3 bases from V and 4 bases from J, leaving 12 bases between. This CDR3 comprises 14 residues. CDR3 nucleotide sequence: TGTGCCAGTAGTATGGGGGGCAGGAGCACTGAAGCTTTCTTT. Residues: CASSMGGRSTEAFF.

This clonotype has a handful of counts. This chain links TRBV21-1 with TRBJ1-5; the table calls TRBD1, which could not be checked here. TRBV21-1 is listed as a pseudogene. The CDR3 sequence is 16 residues long. CDR3 DNA sequence: TGTGCCAGCAGCAAAGGGAGGTTAACAGGGGGGCAGCCCCAGCATTTT. Its protein is CASSKGRLTGGQPQHF.